The clone carrying this T cell receptor (beta chain) was seen more than once but under ten times. No antigen is known for it. The record originates from a study of blood T cells in healthy people across ages. General study results and limits: The study found more naive CD4+ cells and higher diversity in long-lived than aged donors.

The use of a sample-barcoded 5' primer and a J-beta primer mix characterized a second PCR of roughly 6 to 12 cycles. MiXCR, applied by TCRdb to the 5' RACE reads, yields one record per CDR3 protein. The table includes about 1 million distinct CDR3 sequences, under 30% detected once. The germline V gene encodes CDR1 KGHDR and CDR2 SFDVKD. Trimming stripped 10 bases from V and 9 bases from J, with 18 bases between. The CDR3 consists of 13 residues. These records were also assigned to another study, of T cells of mothers and their children. From that paper: Sequencing returned over 8 million TCR beta CDR3 reads per mother and around 3 million per child. Not a single persistent microchimeric T cell clone was detected.

The chain uses TRBV24-1 and TRBJ2-1; tentatively, D is TRBD1 or TRBD2 (6 bases each). Specimen: blood. The receptor was isolated from a girl aged 2 to 10 in good health. The CDR3 loop is CATRGTAVSEQFF. CDR3 nucleotides: TGTGCCACGAGGGGGACTGCAGTAAGTGAGCAGTTCTTC.